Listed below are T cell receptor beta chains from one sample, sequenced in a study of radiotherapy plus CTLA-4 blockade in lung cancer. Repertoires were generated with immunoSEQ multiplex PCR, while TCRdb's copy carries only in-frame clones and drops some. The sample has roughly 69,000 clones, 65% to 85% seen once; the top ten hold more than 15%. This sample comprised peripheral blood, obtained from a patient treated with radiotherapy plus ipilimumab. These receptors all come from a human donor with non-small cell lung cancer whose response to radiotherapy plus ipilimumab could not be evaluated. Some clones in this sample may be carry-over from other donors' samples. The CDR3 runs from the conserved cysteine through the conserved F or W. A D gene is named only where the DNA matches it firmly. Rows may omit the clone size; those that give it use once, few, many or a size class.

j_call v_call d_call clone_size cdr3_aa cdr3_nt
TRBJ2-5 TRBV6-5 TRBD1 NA CASSYANRGQETQYF TGTGCCAGCAGTTACGCTAACAGGGGCCAAGAGACCCAGTACTTC
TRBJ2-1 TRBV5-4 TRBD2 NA CASSLGTSGPHNEQFF TGTGCCAGCAGCTTGGGGACTAGCGGGCCCCACAATGAGCAGTTCTTC
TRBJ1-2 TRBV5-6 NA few CASSPGTNFNYGYTF TGTGCCAGCAGCCCCGGGACAAATTTTAACTATGGCTACACCTTC
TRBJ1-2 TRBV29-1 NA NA CSVEVSRYGYTF TGCAGCGTTGAAGTTTCGCGTTATGGCTACACCTTC
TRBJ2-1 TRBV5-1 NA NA CASSLFAHYNEQFF TGCGCCAGCAGCTTGTTTGCACACTACAATGAGCAGTTCTTC
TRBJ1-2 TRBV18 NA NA CASSPIGDNYGYTF TGTGCCAGCTCACCGATCGGGGATAACTATGGCTACACCTTC
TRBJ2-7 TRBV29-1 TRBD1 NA CSVVGTGGLEQYF TGCAGCGTTGTAGGGACAGGGGGCCTCGAGCAGTACTTC
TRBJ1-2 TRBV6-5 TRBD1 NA CASSRLRGEDYGYTF TGTGCCAGCAGCCGCCTCAGGGGGGAGGACTATGGCTACACCTTC
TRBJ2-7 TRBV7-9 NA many CASSGSGYEQYF TGTGCCAGCAGCGGAAGCGGTTACGAGCAGTACTTC
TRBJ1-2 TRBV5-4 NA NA CASSLGLGGPGYGYTF TGTGCCAGCAGCTTGGGGCTCGGGGGGCCCGGCTATGGCTACACCTTC
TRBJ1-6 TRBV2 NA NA CASSELSSYNSPLHF TGTGCCAGCAGTGAACTCAGTTCTTATAATTCCCCCCTCCACTTT
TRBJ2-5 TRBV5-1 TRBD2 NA CASSLAGGPRETQYF TGCGCCAGCAGCTTGGCGGGGGGGCCGAGGGAGACCCAGTACTTC
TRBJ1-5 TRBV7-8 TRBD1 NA CASSLVLTGGQPQHF TGTGCCAGCAGCTTAGTCCTGACAGGGGGTCAGCCCCAGCATTTT
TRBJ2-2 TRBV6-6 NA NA CASRGTPYTGELFF TGTGCCAGCAGAGGGACTCCCTACACCGGGGAGCTGTTTTTT
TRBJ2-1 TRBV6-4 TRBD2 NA CASSGNQRGMNEQFF TGTGCCAGCAGTGGCAACCAGCGGGGGATGAATGAGCAGTTCTTC
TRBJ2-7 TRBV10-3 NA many CATGTTSYEQYF TGTGCCACCGGGACAACCTCCTACGAGCAGTACTTC
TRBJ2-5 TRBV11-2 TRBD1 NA CASSFDRGETQYF TGTGCCAGCAGCTTCGACAGGGGGGAGACCCAGTACTTC
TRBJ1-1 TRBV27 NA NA CASSLWLPTDMGSEAFF TGTGCCAGCAGTTTATGGTTGCCGACAGATATGGGCTCTGAAGCTTTCTTT
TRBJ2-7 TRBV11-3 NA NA CASSLGRGRQYF TGTGCCAGCAGCTTAGGCAGGGGCCGCCAGTACTTC
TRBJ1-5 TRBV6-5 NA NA CASSYSQGNQPQHF TGTGCCAGCAGTTACTCTCAGGGCAATCAGCCCCAGCATTTT
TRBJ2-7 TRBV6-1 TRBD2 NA CASSGGLAGGLKRQYF TGTGCCAGCAGTGGGGGACTAGCGGGGGGACTGAAAAGGCAGTACTTC
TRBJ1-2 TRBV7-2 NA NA CASSFDRLNYGYTF TGTGCCAGCAGCTTCGACAGGTTAAACTATGGCTACACCTTC
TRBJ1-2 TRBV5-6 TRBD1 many CASIGTGANYGYTF TGTGCCAGCATCGGGACAGGAGCTAACTATGGCTACACCTTC
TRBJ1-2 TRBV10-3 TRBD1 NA CATGQGAKYGYTF TGTGCCACAGGACAGGGGGCTAAGTATGGCTACACCTTC